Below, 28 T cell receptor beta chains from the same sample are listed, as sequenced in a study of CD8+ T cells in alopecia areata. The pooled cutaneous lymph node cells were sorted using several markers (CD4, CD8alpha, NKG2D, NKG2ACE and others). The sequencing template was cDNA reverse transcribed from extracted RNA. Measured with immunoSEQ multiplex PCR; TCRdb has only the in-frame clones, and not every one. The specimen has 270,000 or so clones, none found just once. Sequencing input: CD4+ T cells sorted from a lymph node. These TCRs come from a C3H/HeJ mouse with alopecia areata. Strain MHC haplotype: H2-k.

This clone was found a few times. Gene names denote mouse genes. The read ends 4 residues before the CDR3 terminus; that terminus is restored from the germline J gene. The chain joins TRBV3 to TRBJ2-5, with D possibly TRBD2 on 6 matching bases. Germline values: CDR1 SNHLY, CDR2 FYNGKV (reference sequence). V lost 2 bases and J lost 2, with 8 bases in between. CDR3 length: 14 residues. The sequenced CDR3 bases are TGTGCCAGCAGCTTAAGGGACTTCCAAGAC. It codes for CASSLRDFQD. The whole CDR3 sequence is CASSLRDFQDTQYF.

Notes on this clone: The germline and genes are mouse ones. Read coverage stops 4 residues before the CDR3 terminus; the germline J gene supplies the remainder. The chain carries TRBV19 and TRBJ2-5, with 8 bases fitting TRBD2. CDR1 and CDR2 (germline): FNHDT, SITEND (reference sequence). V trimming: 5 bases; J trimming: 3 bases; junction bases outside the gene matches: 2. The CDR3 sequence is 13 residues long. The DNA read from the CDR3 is TGTGCCAGCAGAGGACTGGGTCAAGAC. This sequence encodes CASRGLGQD. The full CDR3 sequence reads CASRGLGQDTQYF. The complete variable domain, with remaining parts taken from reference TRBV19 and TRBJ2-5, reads GGIITQTPKFLIGQEGQKLTLKCQQNFNHDTMYWYRQDSGKGLRLIYYSITENDLQKGDLSEGYDASREKKSSFSLTVTSAQKNEMAVFLCASRGLGQDTQYFGPGTRLLVL.

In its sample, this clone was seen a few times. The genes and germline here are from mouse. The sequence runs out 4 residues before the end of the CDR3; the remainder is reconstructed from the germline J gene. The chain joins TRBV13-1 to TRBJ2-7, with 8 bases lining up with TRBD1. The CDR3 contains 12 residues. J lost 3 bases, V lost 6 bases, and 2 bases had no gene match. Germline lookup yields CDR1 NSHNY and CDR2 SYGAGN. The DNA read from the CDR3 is TGTGCCAGCACCAGGGGGCACTAT. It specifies CASTRGHY. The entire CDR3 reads CASTRGHYEQYF.

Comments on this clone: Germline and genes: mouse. The sequenced part of the CDR3 DNA is TGTGCCAGCATGAGGAGGGGACAGGGGTATGCT. Translation: CASMRRGQGYA. The entire CDR3 is CASMRRGQGYAEQFF. The chain joins TRBV19 to TRBJ2-1; 10 bases are a match to TRBD1. The CDR3 goes on 4 residues after the read ends, and that part is filled in from the germline J gene. Germline CDR1 is FNHDT and CDR2 is SITEND (reference sequence). V shed 6 bases and J 4 bases; nucleotides not matched to a gene: 7. CDR3 size: 15 residues.

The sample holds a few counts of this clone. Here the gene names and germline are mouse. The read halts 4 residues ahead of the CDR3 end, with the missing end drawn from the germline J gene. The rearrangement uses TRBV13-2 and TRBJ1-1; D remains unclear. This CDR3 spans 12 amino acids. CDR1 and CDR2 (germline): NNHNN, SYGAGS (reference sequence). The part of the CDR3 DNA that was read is TGTGCCAGCGGTGATGGGTTGGGA. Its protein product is CASGDGLG. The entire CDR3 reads CASGDGLGEVFF.

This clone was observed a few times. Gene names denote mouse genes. CDR3 in amino acids: CASARLSQNTLYF. Incomplete CDR3 DNA: TGTGCCAGCGCCCGACTGAGTCAAAAC. This chain links TRBV13-3 with TRBJ2-4; possible D gene TRBD2, 5 bases. The sequenced fragment ends 4 residues before the CDR3 boundary, so the rest is inferred from the germline J gene. Germline assignment: CDR1 NNHDY and CDR2 SYVADS. Trimming pared 7 bases from V and 0 bases from J, leaving 9 bases between. The CDR3 has 13 amino acids.

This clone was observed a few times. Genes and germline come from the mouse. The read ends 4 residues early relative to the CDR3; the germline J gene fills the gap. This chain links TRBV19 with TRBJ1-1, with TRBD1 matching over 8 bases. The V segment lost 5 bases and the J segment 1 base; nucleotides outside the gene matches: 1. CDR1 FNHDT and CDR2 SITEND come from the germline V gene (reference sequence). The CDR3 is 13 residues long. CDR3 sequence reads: CASSTGGNTEVFF. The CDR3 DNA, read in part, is TGTGCCAGCAGCACAGGGGGGAACACA.

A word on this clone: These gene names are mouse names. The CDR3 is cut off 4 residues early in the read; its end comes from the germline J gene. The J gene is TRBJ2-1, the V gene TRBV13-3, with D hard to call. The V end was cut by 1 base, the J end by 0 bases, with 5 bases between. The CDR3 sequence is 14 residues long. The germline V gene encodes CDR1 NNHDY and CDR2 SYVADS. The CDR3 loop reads CASSDYYNYAEQFF. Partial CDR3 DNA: TGTGCCAGCAGTGATTACTATAACTATGCT.

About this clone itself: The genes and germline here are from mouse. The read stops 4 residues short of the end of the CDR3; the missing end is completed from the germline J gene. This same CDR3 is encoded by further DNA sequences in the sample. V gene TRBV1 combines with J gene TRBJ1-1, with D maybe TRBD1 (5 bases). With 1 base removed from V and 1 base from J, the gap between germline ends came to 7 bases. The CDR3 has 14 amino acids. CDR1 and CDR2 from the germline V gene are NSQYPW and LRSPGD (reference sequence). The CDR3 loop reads CTCSAGQGNTEVFF. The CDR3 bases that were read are TGCACCTGCAGTGCAGGGCAGGGGAACACA.

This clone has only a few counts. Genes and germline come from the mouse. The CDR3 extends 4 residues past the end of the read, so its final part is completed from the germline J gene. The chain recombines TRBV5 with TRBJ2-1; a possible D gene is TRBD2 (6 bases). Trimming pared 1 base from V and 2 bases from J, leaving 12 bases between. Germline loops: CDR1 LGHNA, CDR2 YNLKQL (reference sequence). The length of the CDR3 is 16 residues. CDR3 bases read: TGTGCCAGCAGCCAAGGATCGGGGGGTGACTATGCT. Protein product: CASSQGSGGDYA. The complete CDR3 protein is CASSQGSGGDYAEQFF.

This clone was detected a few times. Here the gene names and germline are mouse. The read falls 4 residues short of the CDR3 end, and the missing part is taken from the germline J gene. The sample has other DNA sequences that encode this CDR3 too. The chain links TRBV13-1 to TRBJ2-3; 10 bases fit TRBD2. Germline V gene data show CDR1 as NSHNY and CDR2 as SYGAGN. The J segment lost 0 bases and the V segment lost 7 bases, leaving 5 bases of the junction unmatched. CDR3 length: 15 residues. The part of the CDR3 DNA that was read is TGTGCCAGCTCGGGACTGGGGACTAGTGCAGAA. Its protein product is CASSGLGTSAE. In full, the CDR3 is CASSGLGTSAETLYF.

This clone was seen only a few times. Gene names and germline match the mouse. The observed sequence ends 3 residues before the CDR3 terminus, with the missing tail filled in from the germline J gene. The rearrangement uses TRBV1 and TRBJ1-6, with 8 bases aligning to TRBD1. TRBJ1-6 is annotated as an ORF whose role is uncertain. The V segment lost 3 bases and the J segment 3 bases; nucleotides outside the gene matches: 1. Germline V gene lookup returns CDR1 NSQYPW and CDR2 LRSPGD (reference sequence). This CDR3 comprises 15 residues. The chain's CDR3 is CTCSATGGYNSPLYF. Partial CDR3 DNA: TGCACCTGCAGTGCCACAGGGGGCTATAATTCGCCC.

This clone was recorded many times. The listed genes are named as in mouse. The sequenced CDR3 bases are TGTGCTAGCAGAGTGGGGACAGGGGGCAAATATGCT. This gives the protein CASRVGTGGKYA. The full CDR3 protein reads CASRVGTGGKYAEQFF. The V gene is TRBV17, the J gene TRBJ2-1; 12 bases are a match to TRBD1. With the read ending 4 residues before the CDR3 end, the germline J gene is used to fill in that end. J lost 4 bases, V lost 6 bases, and 7 bases had no gene match. The CDR3 sequence is 16 residues long. The germline gives CDR1 MNHDT, CDR2 YYDKIL.

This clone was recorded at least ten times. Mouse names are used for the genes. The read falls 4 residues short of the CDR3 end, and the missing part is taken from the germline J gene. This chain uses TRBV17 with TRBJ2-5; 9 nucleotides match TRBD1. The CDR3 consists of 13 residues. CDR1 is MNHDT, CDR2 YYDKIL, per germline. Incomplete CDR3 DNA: TGTGCTAGCAGCCCGGGACAGGGAGAC. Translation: CASSPGQGD. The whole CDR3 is CASSPGQGDTQYF.

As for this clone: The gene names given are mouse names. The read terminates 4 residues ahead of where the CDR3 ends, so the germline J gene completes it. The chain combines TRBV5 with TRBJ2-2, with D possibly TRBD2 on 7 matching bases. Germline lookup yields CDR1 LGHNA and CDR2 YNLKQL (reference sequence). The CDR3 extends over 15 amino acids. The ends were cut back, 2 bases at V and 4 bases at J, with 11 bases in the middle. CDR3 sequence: CASSQWGASTGQLYF. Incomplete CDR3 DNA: TGTGCCAGCAGCCAATGGGGGGCGAGCACCGGG.

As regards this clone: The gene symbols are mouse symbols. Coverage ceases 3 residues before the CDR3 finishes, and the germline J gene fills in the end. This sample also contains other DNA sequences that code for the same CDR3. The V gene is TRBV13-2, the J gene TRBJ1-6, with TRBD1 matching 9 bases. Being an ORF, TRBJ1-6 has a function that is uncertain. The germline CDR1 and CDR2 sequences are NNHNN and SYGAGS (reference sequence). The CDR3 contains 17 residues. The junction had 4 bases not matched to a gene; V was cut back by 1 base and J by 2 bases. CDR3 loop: CASGDPGQGPYNSPLYF. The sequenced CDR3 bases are TGTGCCAGCGGTGATCCGGGACAGGGACCCTATAATTCGCCC.

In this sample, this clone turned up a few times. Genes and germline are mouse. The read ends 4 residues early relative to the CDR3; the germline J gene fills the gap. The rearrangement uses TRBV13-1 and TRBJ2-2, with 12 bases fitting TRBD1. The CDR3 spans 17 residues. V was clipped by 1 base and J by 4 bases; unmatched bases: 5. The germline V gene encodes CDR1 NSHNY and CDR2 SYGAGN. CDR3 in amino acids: CASSDPGQGAGTGQLYF. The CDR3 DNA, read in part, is TGTGCCAGCAGTGATCCGGGACAGGGGGCTGGCACCGGG.

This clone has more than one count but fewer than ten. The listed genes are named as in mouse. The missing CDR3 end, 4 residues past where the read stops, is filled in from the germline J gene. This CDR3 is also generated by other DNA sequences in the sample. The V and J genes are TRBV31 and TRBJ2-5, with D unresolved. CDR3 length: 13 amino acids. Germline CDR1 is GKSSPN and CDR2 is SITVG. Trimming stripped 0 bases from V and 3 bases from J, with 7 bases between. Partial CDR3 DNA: TGTGCCTGGAGTCTAGCACAACAAGAC. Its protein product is CAWSLAQQD. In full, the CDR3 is CAWSLAQQDTQYF.

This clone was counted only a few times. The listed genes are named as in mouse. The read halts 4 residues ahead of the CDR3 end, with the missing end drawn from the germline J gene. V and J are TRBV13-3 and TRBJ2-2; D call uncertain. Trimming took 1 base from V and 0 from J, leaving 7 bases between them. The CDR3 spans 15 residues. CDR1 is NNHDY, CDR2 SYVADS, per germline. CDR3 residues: CASSDWSSNTGQLYF. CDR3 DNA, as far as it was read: TGTGCCAGCAGTGATTGGTCCTCAAACACCGGG.

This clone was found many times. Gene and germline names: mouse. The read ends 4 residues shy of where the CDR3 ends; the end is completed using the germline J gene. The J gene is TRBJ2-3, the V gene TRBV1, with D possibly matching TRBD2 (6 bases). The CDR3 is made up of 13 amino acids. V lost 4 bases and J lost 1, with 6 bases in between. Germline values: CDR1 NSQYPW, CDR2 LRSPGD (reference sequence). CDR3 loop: CTCSVGGAETLYF. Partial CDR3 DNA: TGCACCTGCAGTGTGGGGGGTGCAGAA. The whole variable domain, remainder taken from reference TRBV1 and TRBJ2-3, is VTLLEQNPRWRLVPRGQAVNLRCILKNSQYPWMSWYQQDLQKQLQWLFTLRSPGDKEVKSLPGADYLATRVTDTELRLQVANMSQGRTLYCTCSVGGAETLYFGSGTRLTVL.

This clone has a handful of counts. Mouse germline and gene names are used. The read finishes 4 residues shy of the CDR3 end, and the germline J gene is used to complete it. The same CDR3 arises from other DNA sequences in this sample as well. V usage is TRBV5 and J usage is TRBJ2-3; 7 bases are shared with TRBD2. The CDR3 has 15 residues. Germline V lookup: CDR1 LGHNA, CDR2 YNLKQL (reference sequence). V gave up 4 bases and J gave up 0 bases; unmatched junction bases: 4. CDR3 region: CASSPGTASAETLYF. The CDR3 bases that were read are TGTGCCAGCAGCCCCGGGACTGCTAGTGCAGAA.

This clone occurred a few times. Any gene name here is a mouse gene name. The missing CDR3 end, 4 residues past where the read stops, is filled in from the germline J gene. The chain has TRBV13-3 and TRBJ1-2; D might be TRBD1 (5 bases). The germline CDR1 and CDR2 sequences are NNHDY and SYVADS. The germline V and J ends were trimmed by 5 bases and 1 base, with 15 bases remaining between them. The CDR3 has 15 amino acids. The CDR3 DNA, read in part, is TGTGCCAGCAGCTCCCAGGGAAGTGGAAACTCC. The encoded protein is CASSSQGSGNS. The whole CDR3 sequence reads CASSSQGSGNSDYTF.

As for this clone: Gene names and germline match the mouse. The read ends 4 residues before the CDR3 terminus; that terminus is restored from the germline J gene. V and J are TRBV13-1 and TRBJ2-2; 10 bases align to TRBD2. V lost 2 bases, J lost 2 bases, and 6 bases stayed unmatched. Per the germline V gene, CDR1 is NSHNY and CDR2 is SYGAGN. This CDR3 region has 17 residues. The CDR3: CASSDLGGQGNTGQLYF. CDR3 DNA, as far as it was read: TGTGCCAGCAGTGACCTGGGGGGGCAGGGGAACACCGGG.

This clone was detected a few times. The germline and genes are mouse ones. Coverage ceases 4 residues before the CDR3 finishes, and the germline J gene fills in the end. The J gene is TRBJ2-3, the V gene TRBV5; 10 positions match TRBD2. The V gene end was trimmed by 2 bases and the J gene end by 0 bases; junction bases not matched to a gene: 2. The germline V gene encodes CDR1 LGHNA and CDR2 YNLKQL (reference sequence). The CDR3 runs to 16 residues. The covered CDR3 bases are TGTGCCAGCAGCCAACTGGGGGGGCCTAGTGCAGAA. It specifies CASSQLGGPSAE. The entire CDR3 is CASSQLGGPSAETLYF.

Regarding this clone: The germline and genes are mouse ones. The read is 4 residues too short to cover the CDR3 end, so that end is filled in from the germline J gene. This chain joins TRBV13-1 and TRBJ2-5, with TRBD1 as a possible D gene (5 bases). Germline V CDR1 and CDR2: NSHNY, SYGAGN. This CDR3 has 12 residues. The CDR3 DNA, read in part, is TGTGCCAGCAGTGGGTCAGGGGAC. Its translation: CASSGSGD. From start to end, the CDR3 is CASSGSGDTQYF.

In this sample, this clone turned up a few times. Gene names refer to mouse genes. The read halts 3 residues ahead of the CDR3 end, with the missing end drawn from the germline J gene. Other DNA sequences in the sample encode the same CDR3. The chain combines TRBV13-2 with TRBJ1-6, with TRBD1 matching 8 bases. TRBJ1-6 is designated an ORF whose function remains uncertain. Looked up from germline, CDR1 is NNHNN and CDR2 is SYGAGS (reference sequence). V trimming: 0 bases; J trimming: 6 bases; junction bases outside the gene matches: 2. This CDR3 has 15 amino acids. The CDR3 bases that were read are TGTGCCAGCGGTGATGCCAGGGGGCTTAATTCGCCC. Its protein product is CASGDARGLNSP. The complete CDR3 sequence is CASGDARGLNSPLYF.

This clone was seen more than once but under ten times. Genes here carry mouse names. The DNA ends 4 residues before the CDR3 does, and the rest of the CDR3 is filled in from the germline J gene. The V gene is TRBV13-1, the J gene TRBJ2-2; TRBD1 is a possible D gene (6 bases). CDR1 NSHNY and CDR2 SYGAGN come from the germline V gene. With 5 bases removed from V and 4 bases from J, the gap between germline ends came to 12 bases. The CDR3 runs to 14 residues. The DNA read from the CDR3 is TGTGCCAGCAGAGGACAAGGGGGCACCGGG. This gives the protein CASRGQGGTG. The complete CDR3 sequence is CASRGQGGTGQLYF.

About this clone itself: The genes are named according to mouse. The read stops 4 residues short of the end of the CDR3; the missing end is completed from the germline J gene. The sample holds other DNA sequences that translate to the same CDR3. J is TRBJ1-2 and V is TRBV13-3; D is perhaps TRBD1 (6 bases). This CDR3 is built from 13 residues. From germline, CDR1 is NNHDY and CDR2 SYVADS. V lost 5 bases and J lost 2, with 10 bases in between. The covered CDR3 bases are TGTGCCAGCAGCCCTACAGGGAACTCC. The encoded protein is CASSPTGNS. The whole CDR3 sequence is CASSPTGNSDYTF.